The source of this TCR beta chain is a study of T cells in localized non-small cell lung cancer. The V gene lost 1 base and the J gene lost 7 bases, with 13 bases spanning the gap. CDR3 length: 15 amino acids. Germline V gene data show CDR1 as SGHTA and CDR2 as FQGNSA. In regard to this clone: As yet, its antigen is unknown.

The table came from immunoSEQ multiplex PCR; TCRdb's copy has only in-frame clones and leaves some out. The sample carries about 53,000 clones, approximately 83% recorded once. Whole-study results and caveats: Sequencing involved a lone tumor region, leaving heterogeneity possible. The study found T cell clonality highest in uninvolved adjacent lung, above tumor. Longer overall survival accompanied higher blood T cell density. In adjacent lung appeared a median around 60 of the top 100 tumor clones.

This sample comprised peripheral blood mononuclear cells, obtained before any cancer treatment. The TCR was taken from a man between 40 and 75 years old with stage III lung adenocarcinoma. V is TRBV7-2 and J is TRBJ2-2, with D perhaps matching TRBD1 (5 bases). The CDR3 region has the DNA TGTGCCAGCAGCTTAGTACAGGCCGGGCGCGGGGAGCTGTTTTTT. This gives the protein CASSLVQAGRGELFF.